Each of the 10 T cell receptor beta chains below was sequenced from the same sample in a study of blood T cell repertoires in COVID-19. Assay: immunoSEQ multiplex PCR; the TCRdb copy retains only in-frame clones and omits some. The sample contains tens of thousands of clones, approximately 85% of which appear only once. The sample comprised peripheral blood. The origin of the receptors is a man aged 55 to 70 with active or convalescent COVID-19.

This chain joins TRBV19 and TRBJ2-3; the match to TRBD2 covers 12 bases. CDR1 is LNHDA and CDR2 is SQIVND in the germline V gene (reference sequence). V gave up 9 bases and J gave up 3 bases; unmatched junction bases: 4. The CDR3 spans 14 residues. The CDR3 spells CASATSGRTDTQYF. The CDR3 DNA reads TGTGCCAGCGCGACTAGCGGGAGAACAGATACGCAGTATTTT.

The chain links TRBV5-6 to TRBJ2-7; weak D call: TRBD2 (5 bases). Germline V gene lookup returns CDR1 SGHDT and CDR2 YYEEEE. The CDR3 covers 12 residues. The ends were cut back, 2 bases at V and 4 bases at J, with 7 bases in the middle. CDR3 DNA: TGTGCCAGCAGCTTAGGCGGGTACGAGCAGTACGTC. Protein: CASSLGGYEQYV.

The chain uses TRBV12-3 or TRBV12-4 and TRBJ2-7; a weak D match, TRBD1 (5 bases). CDR3 length: 13 residues. V lost 6 bases and J lost 2, with 11 bases in between. The CDR3 here is CASSQGSTYEQYV. CDR3 bases: TGTGCCAGCAGCCAGGGATCCACCTACGAGCAGTACGTC.

The V gene is TRBV11-3, the J gene TRBJ2-7, with 7 positions matching TRBD1. The CDR3 has 16 amino acids. Germline assignment: CDR1 SGHNT and CDR2 YENEEA. V was clipped by 2 bases and J by 3 bases; unmatched bases: 10. The CDR3 loop reads CASSLSNQGVVYEQYV. CDR3 nucleotide sequence: TGTGCCAGCAGCTTAAGTAATCAGGGGGTAGTCTACGAGCAGTACGTC.

V gene TRBV12-5 combines with J gene TRBJ2-1; no reliable D call. V was cut by 3 bases and J by 1 base, with 7 bases left in between. Germline CDR1 LGHNT, CDR2 FRNRAP. CDR3 length equals 14 residues. The CDR3 is CASGLLTSYNEQFF. Here the CDR3 DNA reads TGTGCTAGTGGTTTATTAACTTCCTACAATGAGCAGTTCTTC.

The rearrangement joins TRBV30 to TRBJ1-4; possibly TRBD1 for D (6 bases). Trimming took 2 bases from V and 10 from J, leaving 14 bases between them. CDR1 is GTSNPN, CDR2 SVGIG, per germline (reference sequence). This CDR3 spans 13 amino acids. CDR3 sequence (DNA): TGTGCCTGGAGTTTGGGGGCTTCCGGAAAACTGTTTTTT. Translated, it gives CAWSLGASGKLFF.

The chain employs TRBV4-1 and TRBJ1-5; TRBD1 is a possible D gene (6 bases). V dropped 3 bases and J dropped 6 bases, with 12 bases sitting between them. Germline CDR1 reads MGHRA; CDR2 reads YSYEKL. The CDR3 has 14 residues. CDR3 nucleotides: TGCGCCAGCAGCCAGGGGGGGGGCGGTCAGCCCCAGCATTTT. Amino acids: CASSQGGGGQPQHF.

A single count supports this clone. The chain links TRBV19 to TRBJ2-2; weak D call: TRBD2 (6 bases). The CDR3 is 12 residues long. Between the trimmed V and J ends, which lost 3 bases and 7 bases, there was a span of 6 bases. The germline V gene has CDR1 LNHDA and CDR2 SQIVND (reference sequence). The CDR3 here is CASSMGGGELFF. The DNA of the CDR3 is TGTGCCAGTAGTATGGGAGGCGGGGAGCTGTTTTTT.

The chain has TRBV2 and TRBJ2-7; 7 nucleotides match TRBD1. Trimming took 5 bases from V and 1 from J; bases not matched to a gene: 2. The CDR3 extends over 13 amino acids. The germline V gene encodes CDR1 SNHLY and CDR2 FYNNEI. The CDR3 sequence: CASSRGQSYEQYV. The CDR3 DNA is TGTGCCAGCAGTAGGGGACAGTCCTACGAGCAGTACGTC.

CDR3: CASSLSYRETDTQYF. The DNA of the CDR3 is TGCGCCAGCAGCTTGTCTTACAGGGAGACAGATACGCAGTATTTT. The genes are TRBV5-1 and TRBJ2-3, with D possibly matching TRBD1 (6 bases). Trimming shortened V by 1 base and J by 3 bases, and 12 bases separated the two germline ends. Germline CDR1 SGHRS, CDR2 YFSETQ. CDR3 length: 15 amino acids.